A selection of T cell receptor beta chains follows, all from one sample in a study of cytomegalovirus exposure and HLA in healthy donors. The protocol was immunoSEQ multiplex PCR, while the TCRdb copy is restricted to in-frame clones and leaves out a portion. The data hold some 150,000 clones, with roughly 9.6% observed a single time. The sequencing input was PBMCs. These receptors all stem from a woman aged 40-49 years in good health and CMV-seropositive. Both conserved end residues are part of each CDR3. A D gene is named only where the DNA matches it firmly. Rows may omit the clone size; those that give it use once, few, many or a size class.

j_call v_call d_call clone_size cdr3_aa cdr3_nt
TRBJ2-5 TRBV5-1 NA NA CASSDSSGGETQYF TGCGCCAGCAGCGACTCCTCAGGAGGGGAGACCCAGTACTTC
TRBJ1-1 TRBV7-9 NA few CASTELQVPRGAEAFF TGTGCCAGCACCGAATTACAGGTCCCAAGGGGCGCTGAAGCTTTCTTT
TRBJ2-4 TRBV27 NA NA CASRRGNIQYF TGTGCCAGCCGGCGGGGAAACATTCAGTACTTC
TRBJ1-3 TRBV5-4 NA NA CASSPSAGEGGNTIYF TGTGCCAGCAGCCCTTCAGCCGGGGAGGGGGGGAACACCATATATTTT
TRBJ2-5 TRBV6-1 TRBD2 NA CASLPSGGWETQYF TGTGCCAGCTTGCCCAGCGGGGGGTGGGAGACCCAGTACTTC
TRBJ1-5 TRBV9 NA few CASSPQDSNQPQHF TGTGCCAGCAGCCCCCAGGATAGCAATCAGCCCCAGCATTTT
TRBJ1-5 TRBV18 NA NA CASSPGVGAQDQPQHF TGTGCCAGCTCACCAGGGGTAGGGGCACAGGATCAGCCCCAGCATTTT
TRBJ1-2 TRBV19 NA NA CASSIGRGWDGYTF TGTGCCAGTAGTATAGGTCGGGGTTGGGATGGCTACACCTTC
TRBJ2-2 TRBV9 TRBD2 NA CASSVGASGGDGELFF TGTGCCAGCAGCGTAGGGGCCAGCGGGGGGGACGGGGAGCTGTTTTTT
TRBJ1-1 TRBV20-1 NA few CSAIMNTEAFF TGCAGTGCCATCATGAACACTGAAGCTTTCTTT
TRBJ1-1 TRBV6-6 NA few CASSSQGGSTEAFF TGTGCCAGCAGTTCTCAAGGAGGGAGCACTGAAGCTTTCTTT
TRBJ1-1 TRBV6-5 TRBD1 NA CASSPLNRGNTEAFF TGTGCCAGCAGTCCCCTCAACAGGGGTAACACTGAAGCTTTCTTT
TRBJ2-5 TRBV5-4 NA few CASSLEWQGGETQYF TGTGCCAGCAGCTTGGAGTGGCAGGGTGGAGAGACCCAGTACTTC
TRBJ1-1 TRBV6-1 NA NA CASNFLARDTEAFF TGTGCCAGCAACTTCTTGGCCAGGGACACTGAAGCTTTCTTT
TRBJ2-1 TRBV4-1 TRBD1 few CASSQVGQGGNEQFF TGCGCCAGCAGCCAAGTGGGACAGGGGGGCAATGAGCAGTTCTTC
TRBJ2-1 TRBV6-5 TRBD2 few CASSFGLAGSYNEQFF TGTGCCAGCAGTTTTGGACTAGCGGGGTCCTACAATGAGCAGTTCTTC
TRBJ2-7 TRBV6-5 TRBD2 few CASNALGGGSNEQYF TGTGCCAGCAATGCACTTGGGGGGGGGAGTAACGAGCAGTACTTC
TRBJ1-6 TRBV19 NA NA CASSLHRESPLHF TGTGCCAGTAGTCTGCACAGGGAATCACCCCTCCACTTT
TRBJ2-3 TRBV10-3 TRBD1 NA CAISERAGGRTDTQYF TGTGCCATCAGTGAGCGGGCAGGGGGCAGGACAGATACGCAGTATTTT
TRBJ2-7 TRBV2 NA NA CASTPTVSYEQYF TGTGCCAGCACCCCGACAGTTTCCTACGAGCAGTACTTC
TRBJ1-5 TRBV7-2 TRBD1 few CASSSGQGANQPQHF TGTGCCAGCAGCTCGGGACAGGGGGCCAATCAGCCCCAGCATTTT
TRBJ1-1 TRBV18 NA NA CASSPLPGPEAFF TGTGCCAGCTCACCGCTACCAGGGCCTGAAGCTTTCTTT
TRBJ2-2 TRBV11-2 TRBD1 few CASRSYRGRTGELFF TGTGCCAGCAGATCCTACAGGGGACGCACCGGGGAGCTGTTTTTT
TRBJ1-4 TRBV15 TRBD1 NA CATSSQQGTTNEKLFF TGTGCCACCAGCAGCCAACAGGGGACAACTAATGAAAAACTGTTTTTT
TRBJ2-6 TRBV5-4 NA NA CASSWGQQGLGGANVLTF TGTGCCAGCAGCTGGGGTCAACAGGGTTTGGGTGGGGCCAACGTCCTGACTTTC
TRBJ1-2 TRBV2 NA NA CASGREGYTF TGTGCCAGCGGGAGAGAAGGCTACACCTTC
TRBJ1-2 TRBV4-1 NA NA CASSQDVGAGYGYTF TGCGCCAGCAGCCAAGATGTGGGGGCTGGCTATGGCTACACCTTC
TRBJ2-3 TRBV5-1 TRBD2 NA CASSSGLAGGRSTDTQYF TGCGCCAGCAGCTCGGGACTAGCGGGGGGGAGAAGCACAGATACGCAGTATTTT
TRBJ2-3 TRBV7-2 TRBD2 few CASSNGLAGGQDTQYF TGTGCCAGCAGCAACGGACTAGCGGGGGGCCAAGATACGCAGTATTTT
TRBJ1-1 TRBV20-1 NA NA CSCYGRVWAFF TGCAGTTGCTACGGGAGGGTGTGGGCTTTCTTT
TRBJ1-1 TRBV7-9 NA NA CASSLGVGGTEAFF TGTGCCAGCAGCTTAGGAGTAGGGGGAACTGAAGCTTTCTTT
TRBJ1-1 TRBV7-9 TRBD1 few CASSLDRGRVDTEAFF TGTGCCAGCAGCCTGGACAGGGGGCGGGTTGACACTGAAGCTTTCTTT
TRBJ1-4 TRBV5-1 NA NA CASSLGGASNEKLFF TGCGCCAGCAGCTTGGGTGGAGCCAGCAATGAAAAACTGTTTTTT
TRBJ1-1 TRBV2 NA NA CASSKEGDTEAFF TGTGCCAGCAGTAAGGAGGGAGACACTGAAGCTTTCTTT
TRBJ1-2 TRBV7-9 TRBD1 NA CASSTTDRGESGYTF TGTGCCAGCAGCACTACGGACAGGGGGGAGTCGGGCTACACCTTC
TRBJ2-3 TRBV5-1 TRBD2 NA CASSGTSGGASDTQYF TGCGCCAGCAGCGGCACCAGCGGGGGGGCTTCAGATACGCAGTATTTT
TRBJ2-2 TRBV5-1 NA NA CASSKTDTGELFF TGCGCCAGCAGCAAGACAGACACCGGGGAGCTGTTTTTT
TRBJ2-7 TRBV6-5 TRBD1 NA CASRGQPLIHEQYF TGTGCCAGCAGGGGACAGCCTTTAATCCACGAGCAGTACTTC
TRBJ2-7 TRBV2 NA NA CASSPRGIHYEQYF TGTGCCAGCAGTCCTAGGGGCATACACTACGAGCAGTACTTC
TRBJ1-6 TRBV7-9 NA NA CASSPSRGGRSPLHF TGTGCCAGCAGTCCTAGCCGGGGAGGAAGGTCACCCCTCCACTTT
TRBJ2-3 TRBV5-4 TRBD2 NA CASSLAKSGGTDTQYF TGTGCCAGCAGCTTGGCGAAGAGCGGGGGCACAGATACGCAGTATTTT
TRBJ1-2 TRBV5-6 TRBD1 NA CASSASGGVYGYTF TGTGCCAGCAGCGCGTCAGGGGGTGTCTATGGCTACACCTTC
TRBJ2-2 TRBV7-2 NA NA CASSLAPGSNTGELFF TGTGCCAGCAGCTTAGCCCCAGGATCGAACACCGGGGAGCTGTTTTTT
TRBJ2-3 TRBV29-1 TRBD2 NA CSVAPSGATDTQYF TGCAGCGTAGCACCTAGCGGGGCCACAGATACGCAGTATTTT
TRBJ2-7 TRBV7-2 NA NA CASSLVGSPPYEQYF TGTGCCAGCAGCTTAGTTGGCAGTCCGCCCTACGAGCAGTACTTC
TRBJ2-5 TRBV5-1 TRBD1 few CASSLQGFQETQYF TGCGCCAGCAGCTTACAGGGGTTCCAAGAGACCCAGTACTTC
TRBJ2-5 TRBV15 NA NA CATSGGTTARETQYF TGTGCCACCAGCGGCGGGACCACCGCTCGAGAGACCCAGTACTTC
TRBJ2-3 TRBV6-5 TRBD2 NA CASSYRTRWDTQYF TGTGCCAGCAGTTACAGGACTAGGTGGGATACGCAGTATTTT
TRBJ2-1 TRBV19 TRBD2 few CASSIRSGSSYNEQFF TGTGCCAGTAGTATCCGTAGCGGGAGCTCCTACAATGAGCAGTTCTTC
TRBJ2-2 TRBV2 NA NA CASRGRQMNTGELFF TGTGCCAGCAGGGGAAGACAGATGAACACCGGGGAGCTGTTTTTT
TRBJ1-1 TRBV7-2 NA NA CASSLAQPGTEAFF TGTGCCAGCAGCTTAGCGCAACCGGGCACTGAAGCTTTCTTT
TRBJ2-1 TRBV5-1 NA NA CASRATGFPPLNEQFF TGCGCCAGCAGAGCCACAGGGTTCCCCCCCCTCAATGAGCAGTTCTTC
TRBJ2-7 TRBV18 NA NA CASSPSGINEQYF TGTGCCAGCTCACCATCAGGGATAAACGAGCAGTACTTC